These 13 T cell receptor beta chains were sequenced from one sample in a study of T cells in Graves' hyperthyroidism and ophthalmopathy (dated by TCRdb to between 2017 and 2020). Library prep was done by multiplex PCR. For sequencing, an Illumina HiSeq 2000 was employed. TCR beta CDR3 regions were amplified from RNA transcripts. A first-round RT-PCR of the TCR CDR3 used the HTBI primer set with the Qiagen OneStep RT-PCR kit. TCRdb trimmed public reads at Q25 via fastp, called clones via MiXCR and kept in-frame beta chains. Rows matching on CDR3 protein sequence are summarized as one entry with the most common DNA and genes. The sample profile shows around 440,000 distinct CDR3 sequences; 15% to 17% of them were found once. Roughly 15% of the sample is taken by the ten largest. The sequenced sample was blood. The receptor source for this set is a woman under 30 with Graves' hyperthyroidism.

The genes are TRBV6-1 and TRBJ1-1, with 10 bases aligning to TRBD1. V lost 4 bases to trimming and J lost 1 base; unmatched junction nucleotides: 6. The germline gives CDR1 MNHNS, CDR2 SASEGT. The CDR3 loop spans 16 amino acids. The CDR3 DNA sequence: TGTGCCAGCAGTGGGGGGACAGGGGACGAGAACACTGAAGCTTTCTTT. Residues: CASSGGTGDENTEAFF.

This clonotype appeared many times. This chain uses TRBV7-3 with TRBJ2-1; possibly TRBD1 for D (6 bases). The germline V gene has CDR1 SGHTA and CDR2 FQGTGA. Trimming pared 4 bases from V and 4 bases from J, leaving 11 bases between. The CDR3 sequence is 14 residues long. CDR3 nucleotide sequence: TGTGCCAGCAGCTCCCCCGGACAGTACAATGAGCAGTTCTTC. It codes for CASSSPGQYNEQFF. Full variable domain (missing parts from reference TRBV7-3 and TRBJ2-1): GAGVSQTPSNKVTEKGKYVELRCDPISGHTALYWYRQSLGQGPEFLIYFQGTGAADDSGLPNDRFFAVRPEGSVSTLKIQRTERGDSAVYLCASSSPGQYNEQFFGPGTRLTVL.

This chain joins TRBV20-1 and TRBJ2-2; perhaps TRBD2 as D (5 bases). The CDR3 runs 17 residues. Trimming cost V 0 bases and J 7 bases, with 21 bases left between them. Germline loops: CDR1 DFQATT, CDR2 SNEGSKA (reference sequence). The CDR3 sequence is CSARDLSLTGSYGELFF. Here the CDR3 DNA reads TGCAGTGCTAGAGATCTTTCACTTACGGGGTCTTACGGGGAGCTGTTTTTT.

This clonotype was found many times. V and J are TRBV20-1 and TRBJ1-5; D is ambiguous. Trimming left V 6 bases short and J 0 bases short, with 6 bases between. The CDR3 consists of 12 residues. Germline V gene sequence: CDR1 DFQATT, CDR2 SNEGSKA (reference sequence). Here the CDR3 reads CSAYSSNQPQHF. In DNA, the CDR3 is TGCAGTGCGTACAGTAGCAATCAGCCCCAGCATTTT.

This clonotype was found many times. The CDR3 nucleotides are TGTGCCAGCAGCTTAGGTGCGCAAACTAATGAAAAACTGTTTTTT. Its protein product is CASSLGAQTNEKLFF. V is TRBV7-2 and J is TRBJ1-4; no firm D call. Germline V gene lookup returns CDR1 SGHTA and CDR2 FQGNSA. There are 15 residues in the CDR3. V lost 1 base and J lost 1, with 7 bases in between.

This clonotype came up many times. J is TRBJ2-1 and V is TRBV11-2; the D is unclear. Germline V gene lookup returns CDR1 SGHAT and CDR2 FQNNGV. V shed 5 bases and J shed 7 bases, with 9 bases lying between them. There are 12 residues in the CDR3. CDR3 in amino acids: CASSGIGNEQFF. The CDR3 nucleotides read TGTGCCAGCAGCGGGATCGGTAATGAGCAGTTCTTC.

This clonotype was counted ten times or more. The rearrangement links TRBV7-9 to TRBJ2-7; 9 nucleotides align to TRBD1. V lost 3 bases, J lost 1 base, and 4 bases stayed unmatched. Per germline, CDR1 SEHNR and CDR2 FQNEAQ (reference sequence). This CDR3 spans 15 amino acids. This chain's CDR3 is CASSFPGTGSYEQYF. DNA for the CDR3: TGTGCCAGCAGCTTTCCCGGGACAGGGTCCTACGAGCAGTACTTC.

Worth noting for this clonotype: This may stem from a read error, because a much larger clone lies one nucleotide away. The chain links TRBV28 to TRBJ1-3; 7 positions agree with TRBD1. V was clipped by 11 bases and J by 5 bases; unmatched bases: 12. This CDR3 has 14 amino acids. Looked up from germline, CDR1 is MDHEN and CDR2 is SYDVKM. This CDR3 is CAGHGKGARNTIYF. The CDR3 DNA is TGTGCCGGCCACGGCAAGGGGGCGAGAAACACCATATATTTT.

On this clonotype: Possible read error: a much larger clone is one base away. This chain joins TRBV5-5 and TRBJ1-1; no clear D. This CDR3 region has 14 residues. Germline lookup yields CDR1 SGHKS and CDR2 YYEKEE (reference sequence). In nucleotides, the CDR3 is TGTGCCAGCAGCTTGGATCGGGTATCGGCTGAAGCTTCCTTT. As protein: CASSLDRVSAEASF.

This clonotype was found many times. The chain uses TRBV6-1 and TRBJ2-1; 8 nucleotides line up with TRBD2. Losses at the gene ends were 4 bases for V and 3 bases for J; bases not matched to a gene: 5. The CDR3 has 15 residues. Germline CDR1 is MNHNS and CDR2 is SASEGT. This CDR3 is CASSVSAGDYNEQFF. The CDR3 coding sequence is TGTGCCAGCAGTGTCTCAGCGGGAGACTACAATGAGCAGTTCTTC.

The chain recombines TRBV28 with TRBJ2-4; D is unclear. Trimming removed 5 bases from V and 0 bases from J, with 17 bases in between. The CDR3 has 17 residues. Germline V gives CDR1 MDHEN, CDR2 SYDVKM. This CDR3 is CASSPGRLRLAKNIQYF. In DNA, the CDR3 is TGTGCCAGCAGTCCTGGACGTTTGCGGCTAGCCAAAAACATTCAGTACTTC. Looking up the rest from reference TRBV28 and TRBJ2-4 gives the full variable domain: DVKVTQSSRYLVKRTGEKVFLECVQDMDHENMFWYRQDPGLGLRLIYFSYDVKMKEKGDIPEGYSVSREKKERFSLILESASTNQTSMYLCASSPGRLRLAKNIQYFGAGTRLSVL.

This clonotype was seen many times. J is TRBJ1-2 and V is TRBV20-1, with D possibly being TRBD1 (5 bases). The CDR3 has 12 residues. Trimming left V 3 bases short and J 4 bases short, with 9 bases between. The germline V gene has CDR1 DFQATT and CDR2 SNEGSKA (reference sequence). The CDR3, as DNA: TGCAGTGCTAGTCTCACAGGCTATGGCTACACCTTC. This encodes CSASLTGYGYTF.

This clonotype was detected ten times or more. This chain links TRBV5-1 with TRBJ1-1; a possible D gene is TRBD1 (6 bases). The CDR3 contains 14 residues. V lost 4 bases to trimming and J lost 2 bases, with 12 bases between them. The germline V gene has CDR1 SGHRS and CDR2 YFSETQ. The CDR3 sequence is CASSAGHPNTEAFF. CDR3 sequence (DNA): TGCGCCAGCAGCGCGGGACACCCTAACACTGAAGCTTTCTTT.